The rows below give T cell receptor beta chains drawn from one sample of a study of shared clonotypes between healthy human individuals. The protocol was immunoSEQ multiplex PCR, while the TCRdb copy is restricted to in-frame clones and leaves out a portion. This table has roughly 2,000,000 clones, 90% to 95% appearing once. Specimen: naive CD8+ T cells from PBMCs. The receptors were gathered from a man aged 18 to 35 in good health. Some clones in this sample may be carry-over from other donors' samples. CDR3s include the opening cysteine and the closing phenylalanine or tryptophan. Fields, in order: CDR3 DNA, CDR3 protein, V gene, J gene, clone size, D gene. The D gene is left open where the match is weak. Expanded clones are given a class, and other clones once, few, many or no size at all.

cdr3_nt: TGTGCCAGCAGTGAACGGGGGAATGAGCAGTTCTTC
cdr3_aa: CASSERGNEQFF
v_call: TRBV27
j_call: TRBJ2-1
clone_size: -
d_call: -

cdr3_nt: TGTGCCAGCAGACCGACAGGGGGATCCTACGAGCAGTACTTC
cdr3_aa: CASRPTGGSYEQYF
v_call: TRBV28
j_call: TRBJ2-7
clone_size: -
d_call: TRBD1

cdr3_nt: TGTGCCAGTAGCCCAGACTTTACCCGGGGGGCAGATACGCAGTATTTT
cdr3_aa: CASSPDFTRGADTQYF
v_call: TRBV19
j_call: TRBJ2-3
clone_size: -
d_call: TRBD2

cdr3_nt: TGTGCCAGCAGCGTAGAGGGGACAGGGGGCTCCGGCTATGGCTACACCTTC
cdr3_aa: CASSVEGTGGSGYGYTF
v_call: TRBV9
j_call: TRBJ1-2
clone_size: -
d_call: TRBD1

cdr3_nt: TGTGCCACCGGGACAGCCCCGGAGACCCAGTACTTC
cdr3_aa: CATGTAPETQYF
v_call: TRBV19
j_call: TRBJ2-5
clone_size: -
d_call: TRBD1

cdr3_nt: TGTGCCAGCAGTTATGGAGGGGGCGATGCCTACGAGCAGTACTTC
cdr3_aa: CASSYGGGDAYEQYF
v_call: TRBV6-5
j_call: TRBJ2-7
clone_size: -
d_call: -

cdr3_nt: TGTGCCAGCAGCGTAGGGGGGACAGTTTCCTACGAGCAGTACTTC
cdr3_aa: CASSVGGTVSYEQYF
v_call: TRBV9
j_call: TRBJ2-7
clone_size: -
d_call: TRBD1

cdr3_nt: TGTGCCAGCAGCTCTTCGCGGACTAGCAGAACCTACGAGCAGTACTTC
cdr3_aa: CASSSSRTSRTYEQYF
v_call: TRBV7-9
j_call: TRBJ2-7
clone_size: -
d_call: TRBD2

cdr3_nt: TGTGCCAGCAGCCCCCCAATGCCCCCAGATACGCAGTATTTT
cdr3_aa: CASSPPMPPDTQYF
v_call: TRBV7-9
j_call: TRBJ2-3
clone_size: -
d_call: -

cdr3_nt: TGTGCCAGCAGTTACGGGGAAGGCGATGGCTACACCTTC
cdr3_aa: CASSYGEGDGYTF
v_call: TRBV28
j_call: TRBJ1-2
clone_size: -
d_call: -

cdr3_nt: TGTGCCAGCAACTCCCTACAAGAGACCCAGTACTTC
cdr3_aa: CASNSLQETQYF
v_call: TRBV7-9
j_call: TRBJ2-5
clone_size: -
d_call: -

cdr3_nt: TGTGCCAGCAGTCAGGGACAGTCCTACGAGCAGTACTTC
cdr3_aa: CASSQGQSYEQYF
v_call: TRBV27
j_call: TRBJ2-7
clone_size: -
d_call: TRBD1

cdr3_nt: TGTGCCAGCAGCTCCGCCGGATCACCCCTCCACTTT
cdr3_aa: CASSSAGSPLHF
v_call: TRBV7-9
j_call: TRBJ1-6
clone_size: -
d_call: -

cdr3_nt: TGTGCCAGCAGCTCTCAGGATGTCTATGGCTACACCTTC
cdr3_aa: CASSSQDVYGYTF
v_call: TRBV5-6
j_call: TRBJ1-2
clone_size: -
d_call: -

cdr3_nt: TGCGCCAGCAGCCAAGGGCAGGGGCCGCAGTATTTT
cdr3_aa: CASSQGQGPQYF
v_call: TRBV4-1
j_call: TRBJ2-3
clone_size: -
d_call: -

cdr3_nt: TGCGCCAGCAGCCAAGATCGTGGGGGATACGACAATGAGCAGTTCTTC
cdr3_aa: CASSQDRGGYDNEQFF
v_call: TRBV4-3
j_call: TRBJ2-1
clone_size: -
d_call: -

cdr3_nt: TGTGCCAGTAGTACACTGGGACTAGCGGGAATGTACAATGAGCAGTTCTTC
cdr3_aa: CASSTLGLAGMYNEQFF
v_call: TRBV19
j_call: TRBJ2-1
clone_size: once
d_call: TRBD2

cdr3_nt: TGTGCTAGCTCAGTGACCGGGGAGCTGTTTTTT
cdr3_aa: CASSVTGELFF
v_call: TRBV18
j_call: TRBJ2-2
clone_size: -
d_call: -

cdr3_nt: TGTGCCAGTAGTATAGACGGACAGTCGGACTATGGCTACACCTTC
cdr3_aa: CASSIDGQSDYGYTF
v_call: TRBV19
j_call: TRBJ1-2
clone_size: once
d_call: -

cdr3_nt: TGTGCCAGCAGCCCCACACCCGGGGGAATTTACGAGCAGTACTTC
cdr3_aa: CASSPTPGGIYEQYF
v_call: TRBV9
j_call: TRBJ2-7
clone_size: -
d_call: -

cdr3_nt: TGTGCCAGCAGCGTGGCCGGGACGTCTTCCTCCTACGAGCAGTACTTC
cdr3_aa: CASSVAGTSSSYEQYF
v_call: TRBV9
j_call: TRBJ2-7
clone_size: -
d_call: -

cdr3_nt: TGTGCCAGCAGTTCGCAAGGTGGAGGCAATCAGCCCCAGCATTTT
cdr3_aa: CASSSQGGGNQPQHF
v_call: TRBV6-5
j_call: TRBJ1-5
clone_size: -
d_call: -

cdr3_nt: TGTGCCAGCAGTTTAATACAGGGGAGTGAGCAGTTCTTC
cdr3_aa: CASSLIQGSEQFF
v_call: TRBV28
j_call: TRBJ2-1
clone_size: -
d_call: TRBD1

cdr3_nt: TGTGCCAGCAGGACAGGGGGCGCGACCGATACGCAGTATTTT
cdr3_aa: CASRTGGATDTQYF
v_call: TRBV27
j_call: TRBJ2-3
clone_size: once
d_call: TRBD1

cdr3_nt: TGTGCCAGCAGCGGGACTTCTTTCTATGAGCAGTTCTTC
cdr3_aa: CASSGTSFYEQFF
v_call: TRBV11-2
j_call: TRBJ2-1
clone_size: once
d_call: -

cdr3_nt: TGTGCCAGTAGTATTAGGACAGGGGTGGAAAATGAGCAGTTCTTC
cdr3_aa: CASSIRTGVENEQFF
v_call: TRBV19
j_call: TRBJ2-1
clone_size: -
d_call: TRBD1

cdr3_nt: TGTGCCACCAGCAGAGATACGGCTAGCGGGAAATTGGGGACAGATACGCAGTATTTT
cdr3_aa: CATSRDTASGKLGTDTQYF
v_call: TRBV15
j_call: TRBJ2-3
clone_size: -
d_call: TRBD2